The 14 T cell receptor beta chains below all came from one sample that was sequenced in a study of shared clonotypes between healthy human individuals. The assay was immunoSEQ multiplex PCR, and TCRdb's table has in-frame clones only and misses some. The repertoire holds roughly 500,000 clones, more than 75% seen once, with 13% in the top ten. Sequenced sample: PBMCs. These receptors were collected from a middle-aged woman in good health. Some clones in this sample may be carry-over from other donors' samples.

The chain is built from TRBV5-1 and TRBJ1-5; tentative D call: TRBD1 (6 bases). Trimming took off 4 bases at V and 9 bases at J, with 17 bases between the two ends. This CDR3 is built from 14 residues. The germline CDR1 and CDR2 sequences are SGHRS and YFSETQ. The CDR3 DNA sequence: TGCGCCAGCAGCCCGGACGGACAGAGGGGGCCCCAGCATTTT. Translating it yields CASSPDGQRGPQHF.

The rearrangement links TRBV2 to TRBJ2-2, with TRBD1 identical over 9 bases. Trimming cost V 8 bases and J 7 bases; bases outside gene matches: 8. The CDR3 is 14 amino acids. The germline V gene has CDR1 SNHLY and CDR2 FYNNEI. CDR3 sequence reads: CASLLQGAGGELFF. DNA of the CDR3: TGTGCCAGCTTATTACAGGGGGCGGGCGGGGAGCTGTTTTTT.

The chain links TRBV28 to TRBJ2-7, with 9 bases aligning to TRBD2. Germline-derived CDR1 and CDR2 are MDHEN and SYDVKM. This CDR3 has 16 amino acids. V was pared by 4 bases and J by 2 bases, with 9 bases of the junction left unmatched. In DNA form, the CDR3 reads TGTGCCAGCAGTTCTCCGAACCTAGCGGGGACCTACGAGCAGTACTTC. This encodes CASSSPNLAGTYEQYF. Full variable domain (remainder filled in from reference TRBV28 and TRBJ2-7): DVKVTQSSRYLVKRTGEKVFLECVQDMDHENMFWYRQDPGLGLRLIYFSYDVKMKEKGDIPEGYSVSREKKERFSLILESASTNQTSMYLCASSSPNLAGTYEQYFGPGTRLTVT.

The V gene is TRBV29-1, the J gene TRBJ1-1, with 7 bases that match TRBD1. Germline V lookup: CDR1 SQVTM, CDR2 ANQGSEA. This CDR3 region has 11 residues. V shed 3 bases, J shed 6 bases, and the junction held 1 base outside the gene matches. CDR3 protein: CSVETGPEAFF. The CDR3 DNA follows: TGCAGCGTTGAGACAGGGCCTGAAGCTTTCTTT.

The CDR3 sequence is CASSSYGGTANYGYTF. The CDR3 DNA is TGTGCCAGCAGCTCCTATGGCGGGACAGCTAACTATGGCTACACCTTC. The chain has TRBV5-4 and TRBJ1-2; TRBD1 agrees at 7 bases. Germline-derived CDR1 and CDR2 are SGHNT and YYREEE (reference sequence). Trimming cost V 3 bases and J 0 bases; bases outside gene matches: 8. The CDR3 is made up of 16 amino acids.

This clone was seen a handful of times. This chain joins TRBV28 and TRBJ1-1; D is uncertain. The germline V gene has CDR1 MDHEN and CDR2 SYDVKM. The CDR3 has 13 residues. V dropped 4 bases and J dropped 10 bases, with 16 bases sitting between them. The CDR3 region is CASSSPTARGAFF. As DNA, the CDR3 is TGTGCCAGCAGTTCCCCCACAGCCAGAGGAGCTTTCTTT.

This clone came up once. This chain joins TRBV28 and TRBJ2-3; possibly TRBD1 for D (5 bases). Germline-derived CDR1 and CDR2 are MDHEN and SYDVKM. The CDR3 length is 16 residues. V lost 10 bases and J 0 bases, leaving 20 bases between the germline ends. In nucleotides, the CDR3 is TGTGCCACCTTCCGTCAAGGGGTTGGGAGCACAGATACGCAGTATTTT. Its translation is CATFRQGVGSTDTQYF.

The gene calls are TRBV5-6 and TRBJ2-5, with 12 bases fitting TRBD2. V lost 4 bases and J lost 7; bases outside the gene matches: 2. The CDR3 runs to 13 residues. The germline CDR1 and CDR2 sequences are SGHDT and YYEEEE. The CDR3 spells CASSASGRGTQYF. The CDR3 bases are TGTGCCAGCAGCGCTAGCGGGAGGGGGACCCAGTACTTC.

The chain joins TRBV7-2 to TRBJ2-5; TRBD2 might be the D (6 bases). The germline V gene has CDR1 SGHTA and CDR2 FQGNSA. With 2 bases removed from V and 5 bases from J, the gap between germline ends came to 12 bases. The CDR3 is made up of 14 amino acids. The DNA for the CDR3 is TGTGCCAGCAGCTTACTAGCGACCATCGAGACCCAGTACTTC. Its translation is CASSLLATIETQYF.

V is TRBV6-1 and J is TRBJ1-1; D unresolved. This CDR3 spans 14 amino acids. The V end was cut by 0 bases, the J end by 3 bases, with 8 bases between. Germline assignment: CDR1 MNHNS and CDR2 SASEGT. The CDR3 here is CASSEAGPYTEAFF. In DNA, the CDR3 is TGTGCCAGCAGTGAAGCTGGGCCTTACACTGAAGCTTTCTTT.

This clone came up once. The chain joins TRBV28 to TRBJ1-6; unclear D gene. The V gene lost 10 bases and the J gene lost 0 bases, with 4 bases spanning the gap. Germline loops: CDR1 MDHEN, CDR2 SYDVKM. The length of the CDR3 is 12 residues. The CDR3 region has the DNA TGTGCCACTAGCTCCTATAATTCACCCCTCCACTTT. Amino acid sequence: CATSSYNSPLHF.

This clone was seen a few times. This chain uses TRBV28 with TRBJ2-7; 8 bases agree with TRBD2. The CDR3 length is 16 residues. Germline CDR1 and CDR2: MDHEN and SYDVKM. With V trimmed by 7 bases and J by 0 bases, 11 bases remained unmatched. DNA for the CDR3: TGTGCCAGCACGTTAACGGGGACTAGTTCCTCCTACGAGCAGTACTTC. It specifies CASTLTGTSSSYEQYF.

With respect to this clone: Other DNA sequences in the sample encode the same CDR3. The rearrangement links TRBV5-6 to TRBJ1-3; 10 bases agree with TRBD1. The germline V gene has CDR1 SGHDT and CDR2 YYEEEE. CDR3 length equals 15 residues. Germline trimming cut 5 bases from V and 2 bases from J; bases unmatched to any gene: 4. As DNA, the CDR3 is TGTGCCAGCAGTCCGACAGGGGGCACTGGAAACACCATATATTTT. Encoded protein: CASSPTGGTGNTIYF. The full variable domain, completed using reference TRBV5-6 and TRBJ1-3, is DAGVTQSPTHLIKTRGQQVTLRCSPKSGHDTVSWYQQALGQGPQFIFQYYEEEERQRGNFPDRFSGHQFPNYSSELNVNALLLGDSALYLCASSPTGGTGNTIYFGEGSWLTVV.

The rearrangement joins TRBV6-5 to TRBJ2-7; 10 nucleotides agree with TRBD2. The ends lost 0 bases at V and 5 bases at J; junction bases unmatched: 7. The V gene's germline CDR1 is MNHEY and CDR2 SVGAGI. The CDR3 runs to 16 residues. DNA of the CDR3: TGTGCCAGCAGTTACTCCCAAAGCGGGAGGGCCGACGAGCAGTACTTC. Protein product: CASSYSQSGRADEQYF.